The present T cell receptor beta chain was sequenced within a study of cytomegalovirus exposure and HLA in healthy donors. Germline CDR1 MDHEN, CDR2 SYDVKM. The V and J ends lost 6 bases and 4 bases respectively, with 15 bases between them. This CDR3 spans 14 amino acids. Findings of the study overall: HLA alleles showed associations with some 17,000 TCR beta sequences in a later analysis, at a 0.05 false discovery rate. Specific recognition of CMV antigens was confirmed in vitro for three chains (all CMV-associated).

The study ran its PCR with 60 Vbeta and 13 Jbeta primers. Repertoires were generated with immunoSEQ multiplex PCR, while TCRdb's copy carries only in-frame clones and drops some. The sample records roughly 200,000 clones, around 77% being singletons. Comments on this clone: Its antigen remains unidentified.

The TCR sequence derives from a young woman in good health and CMV-seronegative. The sample was PBMCs. The V and J genes are TRBV28 and TRBJ1-1, with a weak D call TRBD1 (6 bases). The CDR3 region has the DNA TGTGCCAGCAGGCCTCGTGGGGGCCGCACTGAAGCTTTCTTT. This codes for CASRPRGGRTEAFF.